This TCR beta chain was recorded in a study of OX40 agonist ivuxolimab in advanced cancers. Across the study: People who had prior anti-PD-1, anti-PD-L1 or anti-CTLA-4 therapy could take part, and under 50% had some. Study-level findings and limits: At 0.1 to 3.0 mg/kg, clonal expansion of CD4+ and CD8+ blood T cells had occurred by week 6.

With regard to this clone: Its target is not known.

Assay: immunoSEQ multiplex PCR; the TCRdb copy retains only in-frame clones and omits some. The sample lists about 76,000 clones, around 85% seen once, with 5% to 6.5% in the top ten. The material sequenced was CD4+ or CD8+ T cells sorted from blood, taken in a trial of the OX40 agonist ivuxolimab. The sequence came from an adult with an advanced solid tumor such as melanoma, head and neck, liver or kidney cancer.

The CDR3, as DNA: TGCGCCAGCAGCCTAGACCCGGAGGGGGGCACAGATACGCAGTATTTT. Translating gives CASSLDPEGGTDTQYF. The chain has TRBV4-1 and TRBJ2-3; perhaps D is TRBD1 or TRBD2 (6 bases each). The CDR3 runs 16 residues. Between the trimmed V and J ends, which lost 4 bases and 1 base, there was a span of 15 bases. The germline gives CDR1 MGHRA, CDR2 YSYEKL.